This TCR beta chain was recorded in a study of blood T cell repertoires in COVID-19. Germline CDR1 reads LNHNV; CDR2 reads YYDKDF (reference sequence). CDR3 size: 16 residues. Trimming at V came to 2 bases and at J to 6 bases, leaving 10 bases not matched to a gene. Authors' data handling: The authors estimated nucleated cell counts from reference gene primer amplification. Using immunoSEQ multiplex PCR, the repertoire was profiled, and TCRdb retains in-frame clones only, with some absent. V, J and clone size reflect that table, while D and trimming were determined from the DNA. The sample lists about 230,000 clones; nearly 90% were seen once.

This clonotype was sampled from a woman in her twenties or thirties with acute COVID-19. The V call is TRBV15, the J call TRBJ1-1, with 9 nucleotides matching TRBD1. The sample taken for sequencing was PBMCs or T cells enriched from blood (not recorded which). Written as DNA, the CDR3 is TGTGCCACCAGCAGAACCCCGACAGGGGGGAGCGCTGAAGCTTTCTTT. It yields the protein CATSRTPTGGSAEAFF.